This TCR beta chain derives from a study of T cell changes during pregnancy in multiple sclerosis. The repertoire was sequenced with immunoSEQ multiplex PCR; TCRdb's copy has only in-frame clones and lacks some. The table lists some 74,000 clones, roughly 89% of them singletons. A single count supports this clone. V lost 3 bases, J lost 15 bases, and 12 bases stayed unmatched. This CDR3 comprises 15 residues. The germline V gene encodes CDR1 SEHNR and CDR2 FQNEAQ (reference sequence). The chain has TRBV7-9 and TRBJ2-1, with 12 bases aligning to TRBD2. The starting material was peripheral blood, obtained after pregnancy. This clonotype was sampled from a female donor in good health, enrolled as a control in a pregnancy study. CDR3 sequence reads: CASSLASGGASHGFF. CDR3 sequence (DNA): TGTGCCAGCAGCTTGGCTAGCGGGGGGGCATCCCATGGGTTCTTC. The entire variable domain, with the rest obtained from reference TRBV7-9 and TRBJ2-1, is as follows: DTGVSQNPRHKITKRGQNVTFRCDPISEHNRLYWYRQTLGQGPEFLTYFQNEAQLEKSRLLSDRFSAERPKGSFSTLEIQRTEQGDSAMYLCASSLASGGASHGFFGPGTRLTVL.